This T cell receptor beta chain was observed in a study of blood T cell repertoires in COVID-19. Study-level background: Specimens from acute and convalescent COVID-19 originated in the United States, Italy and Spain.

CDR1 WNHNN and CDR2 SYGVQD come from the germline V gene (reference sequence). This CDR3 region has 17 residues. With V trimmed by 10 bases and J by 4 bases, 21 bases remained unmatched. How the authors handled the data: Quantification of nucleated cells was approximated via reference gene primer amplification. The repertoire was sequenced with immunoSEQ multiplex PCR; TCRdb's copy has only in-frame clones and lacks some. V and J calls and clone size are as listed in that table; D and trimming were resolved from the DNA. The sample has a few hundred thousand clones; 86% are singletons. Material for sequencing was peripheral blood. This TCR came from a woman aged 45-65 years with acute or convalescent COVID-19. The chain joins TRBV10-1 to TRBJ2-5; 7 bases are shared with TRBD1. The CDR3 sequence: CANPGPRHRGRGETQYF. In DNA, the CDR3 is TGCGCCAACCCGGGACCGAGGCACAGGGGCAGGGGAGAGACCCAGTACTTC.